This T cell receptor (beta chain) was obtained from a study of T cell changes during pregnancy in multiple sclerosis. Here immunoSEQ multiplex PCR was the method, and the copy in TCRdb shows in-frame clones only, minus some. The sample has about 31,000 clones, 87% seen once. The CDR3 has 13 amino acids. Germline V gene lookup returns CDR1 SGHAT and CDR2 FQNNGV. Trimming left V 2 bases short and J 10 bases short, with 12 bases between. The starting material was CD8+ T cells from peripheral blood mononuclear cells, obtained in the first trimester of pregnancy. This chain uses TRBV11-2 with TRBJ2-1; a possible D gene is TRBD2 (6 bases). This TCR derives from a female donor with multiple sclerosis, enrolled in a pregnancy study. The DNA of the CDR3 is TGTGCCAGCAGCTTAAGTACGCGGGGCGAGCAGTTCTTC. It codes for CASSLSTRGEQFF.